A single T cell receptor beta chain is shown here with its context. There are 14 residues in the CDR3. Germline CDR1 reads LNHDA; CDR2 reads SQIVND (reference sequence). Trimming removed 3 bases from V and 3 bases from J, with 9 bases in between. The data were taken from a study of blood T cell repertoires in COVID-19. Across the study: Donors in the United States, Italy and Spain gave samples during acute or convalescent COVID-19. The cDNA or gDNA used as material had been derived from T cells, B-cell-depleted T cells, or PBMCs.

Authors' analysis steps: Reference gene primers were amplified, and this amplification served to estimate nucleated cell counts. TCRdb keeps only in-frame clones here, not all; method: immunoSEQ multiplex PCR. V, J and clone size reflect that table, while D and trimming were determined from the DNA. The sample carries more than 15,000 clones, 75% to 90% recorded once. The sample taken for sequencing was peripheral blood. The receptor comes from a man older than 75 with active or convalescent COVID-19. The rearrangement joins TRBV19 to TRBJ1-5; D is unclear. The CDR3 loop reads CASSIISPNQPQHF. DNA of the CDR3: TGTGCCAGTAGTATCATCAGTCCCAATCAGCCCCAGCATTTT. Drawing the rest from reference TRBV19 and TRBJ1-5, the complete variable domain is DGGITQSPKYLFRKEGQNVTLSCEQNLNHDAMYWYRQDPGQGLRLIYYSQIVNDFQKGDIAEGYSVSREKKESFPLTVTSAQKNPTAFYLCASSIISPNQPQHFGDGTRLSIL.